These T cell receptor beta chains were read from a single sample in a study of blood T cell repertoires in COVID-19. Measured with immunoSEQ multiplex PCR; TCRdb has only the in-frame clones, and not every one. The data contain approximately 150,000 clones, approximately 79% of them singletons. Sequenced: peripheral blood. These receptors all come from a woman aged 80 or over with acute or convalescent COVID-19. CDR3s include the opening cysteine and the closing phenylalanine or tryptophan. Fields, in order: D gene, V gene, clone size, J gene, CDR3 DNA, CDR3 protein. D genes are given only for firm matches. Not every row has a clone size; where given, it reads once, few, many or a size class.

d_call: TRBD1; v_call: TRBV4-1; clone_size: NA; j_call: TRBJ1-5; cdr3_nt: TGCGCCAGCAGCCAAGATACAGGGGGTAGCAATCAGCCCCAGCATTTT; cdr3_aa: CASSQDTGGSNQPQHF
d_call: TRBD1; v_call: TRBV5-1; clone_size: NA; j_call: TRBJ2-7; cdr3_nt: TGCGCCAGCAGCTTGGCCGCGACAGGGCCCTATTGGACCCACGAGCAGTACTTC; cdr3_aa: CASSLAATGPYWTHEQYF
d_call: NA; v_call: TRBV10-2; clone_size: NA; j_call: TRBJ1-2; cdr3_nt: TGCGCCATTAACTCCGGGAACGCTGGGGATGGCTACACCTTC; cdr3_aa: CAINSGNAGDGYTF
d_call: NA; v_call: TRBV7-2; clone_size: NA; j_call: TRBJ2-7; cdr3_nt: TGTGCCAGCAGCACACCCAGCTCCTACGAGCAGTACTTC; cdr3_aa: CASSTPSSYEQYF
d_call: TRBD1; v_call: TRBV5-5; clone_size: NA; j_call: TRBJ1-5; cdr3_nt: TGTGCCAGCAGCTGGGGGACAGGGGGACAGCCCCAGCATTTT; cdr3_aa: CASSWGTGGQPQHF
d_call: TRBD1; v_call: TRBV7-2; clone_size: NA; j_call: TRBJ1-2; cdr3_nt: TGTGCCAGCAGCTCCACAGTGGACAGGGGGCTGGGCTACACCTTC; cdr3_aa: CASSSTVDRGLGYTF
d_call: TRBD2; v_call: TRBV4-2; clone_size: NA; j_call: TRBJ2-5; cdr3_nt: TGTGCCAGCAGCCAAGTGCAGCGGGGGGGCCAAGAGACCCAGTACTTC; cdr3_aa: CASSQVQRGGQETQYF
d_call: NA; v_call: TRBV21-1; clone_size: NA; j_call: TRBJ2-1; cdr3_nt: TGTGCCAGCAGCGCCACCCAACAGGGGGCTTCCTACAATGAGCAGTTCTTC; cdr3_aa: CASSATQQGASYNEQFF
d_call: NA; v_call: TRBV19; clone_size: NA; j_call: TRBJ2-2; cdr3_nt: TGTGCCAGTAGTCCAGAGACAAACACCGGGGAGCTGTTTTTT; cdr3_aa: CASSPETNTGELFF
d_call: TRBD1; v_call: TRBV6-5; clone_size: NA; j_call: TRBJ1-2; cdr3_nt: TGTGCCAGCAGGGGGACAGTCTATGGCTACACCTTC; cdr3_aa: CASRGTVYGYTF
d_call: NA; v_call: TRBV6-1; clone_size: NA; j_call: TRBJ1-4; cdr3_nt: TGTGCCAGCAGTGAGTTCGGAGATGAAAAACTGTTTTTT; cdr3_aa: CASSEFGDEKLFF
d_call: TRBD1; v_call: TRBV4-1; clone_size: NA; j_call: TRBJ1-4; cdr3_nt: TGCGCCAGCAGCCAAGATTTCAGACAGGGGGCGGTTTTTGGGAATGAAAAACTGTTTTTT; cdr3_aa: CASSQDFRQGAVFGNEKLFF
d_call: TRBD2; v_call: TRBV20-1; clone_size: NA; j_call: TRBJ2-3; cdr3_nt: TGCAGTGCTAGTCTAGCGGACACATCAGATACGCAGTATTTT; cdr3_aa: CSASLADTSDTQYF
d_call: NA; v_call: TRBV21-1; clone_size: NA; j_call: TRBJ1-3; cdr3_nt: TGTGCCAGCAGCTCCCGGGTCGATCTTGACTCTGGAAACACCATATATTTT; cdr3_aa: CASSSRVDLDSGNTIYF
d_call: TRBD1; v_call: TRBV29-1; clone_size: NA; j_call: TRBJ2-7; cdr3_nt: TGCAGCGCTGGGATGGGGACAGGGGGCTCCTACGAGCAGTACTTC; cdr3_aa: CSAGMGTGGSYEQYF
d_call: NA; v_call: TRBV28; clone_size: NA; j_call: TRBJ1-1; cdr3_nt: TGTGCCAGCACAGGACTCACTGAAGCTTTCTTT; cdr3_aa: CASTGLTEAFF
d_call: NA; v_call: TRBV27; clone_size: NA; j_call: TRBJ2-2; cdr3_nt: TGTGCCAGCAGATCCGGGGGTACAGGGGTTGGCACCGGGGAGCTGTTTTTT; cdr3_aa: CASRSGGTGVGTGELFF
d_call: TRBD1; v_call: TRBV5-1; clone_size: NA; j_call: TRBJ2-7; cdr3_nt: TGCGCCAGCAGCTTCCGGGACAGGGATGAGCAGTACTTC; cdr3_aa: CASSFRDRDEQYF
d_call: TRBD2; v_call: TRBV6-2/TRBV6-3; clone_size: NA; j_call: TRBJ2-1; cdr3_nt: TGTGCCAGCAGTTGGCGGGGGGCCTCATACAATGAGCAGTTCTTC; cdr3_aa: CASSWRGASYNEQFF
d_call: NA; v_call: TRBV4-1; clone_size: few; j_call: TRBJ1-3; cdr3_nt: TGCGCCAGCAGCTGGGGGGTCTCTGGAAACACCATATATTTT; cdr3_aa: CASSWGVSGNTIYF
d_call: NA; v_call: TRBV10-1; clone_size: once; j_call: TRBJ2-5; cdr3_nt: TGCGCCAGCAGTGAGTCCTTTCGGGGAAAAGAGACCCAGTACTTC; cdr3_aa: CASSESFRGKETQYF
d_call: NA; v_call: TRBV7-2; clone_size: NA; j_call: TRBJ2-7; cdr3_nt: TGTGCCAGCAGCTTAGCGCGGGCGGAGAAGCAGTACTTC; cdr3_aa: CASSLARAEKQYF
d_call: NA; v_call: TRBV20-1; clone_size: few; j_call: TRBJ2-2; cdr3_nt: TGCAGTGCTAGTGCGCGGAACACCGGGGAGCTGTTTTTT; cdr3_aa: CSASARNTGELFF
d_call: TRBD2; v_call: TRBV11-2; clone_size: NA; j_call: TRBJ2-4; cdr3_nt: TGTGCCAGCAGCCCTAGCGGGGGTTTAAACATTCAGTACTTC; cdr3_aa: CASSPSGGLNIQYF
d_call: NA; v_call: TRBV6-1; clone_size: NA; j_call: TRBJ1-6; cdr3_nt: TGTGCCAGCAGTGAAGGGCAGGGGATTTCACCCCTCCACTTT; cdr3_aa: CASSEGQGISPLHF
d_call: NA; v_call: TRBV5-1; clone_size: NA; j_call: TRBJ2-5; cdr3_nt: TGCGCCAGCAGCTTGGATCCAAGCGCCCAGTACTTC; cdr3_aa: CASSLDPSAQYF
d_call: NA; v_call: TRBV4-1; clone_size: NA; j_call: TRBJ2-3; cdr3_nt: TGCGCCAGCAGCCAAGTCTATGCAGATACGCAGTATTTT; cdr3_aa: CASSQVYADTQYF
d_call: NA; v_call: TRBV7-9; clone_size: NA; j_call: TRBJ1-6; cdr3_nt: TGTGCCAGCAGCTTAATTGGGCAAGCTCCCAATTCACCCCTCCACTTT; cdr3_aa: CASSLIGQAPNSPLHF
d_call: NA; v_call: TRBV9; clone_size: NA; j_call: TRBJ1-2; cdr3_nt: TGTGCCAGCAGCGCCGGGGGGCTGAGGCAGGACCATAACTATGGCTACACCTTC; cdr3_aa: CASSAGGLRQDHNYGYTF
d_call: NA; v_call: TRBV4-3; clone_size: once; j_call: TRBJ1-2; cdr3_nt: TGCGCCAGCAGCCAAGTGGCAGGGCCCAGATATGGCTACACCTTC; cdr3_aa: CASSQVAGPRYGYTF
d_call: NA; v_call: TRBV5-1; clone_size: NA; j_call: TRBJ2-2; cdr3_nt: TGCGCCAGCAGCTTTCAGGGGAACACCGGGGAGCTGTTTTTT; cdr3_aa: CASSFQGNTGELFF
d_call: NA; v_call: TRBV6-6; clone_size: few; j_call: TRBJ1-5; cdr3_nt: TGTGCCAGCACCAAAGGGGTCGCGGGCAATCAGCCCCAGCATTTT; cdr3_aa: CASTKGVAGNQPQHF
d_call: TRBD2; v_call: TRBV24-1; clone_size: NA; j_call: TRBJ2-6; cdr3_nt: TGTGCCACCAGTGATCCTATGGGAGGGAGCGGGGCCAACGTCCTGACTTTC; cdr3_aa: CATSDPMGGSGANVLTF
d_call: TRBD1; v_call: TRBV5-1; clone_size: NA; j_call: TRBJ2-2; cdr3_nt: TGCGCCAGCAGTTCCGACAGGGTAAACACCGGGGAGCTGTTTTTT; cdr3_aa: CASSSDRVNTGELFF
d_call: NA; v_call: TRBV3-1/TRBV3-2; clone_size: NA; j_call: TRBJ2-3; cdr3_nt: TGTGCCAGCAGCCAAGATAGGCAGGAGGGGGATACGCAGTATTTT; cdr3_aa: CASSQDRQEGDTQYF
d_call: TRBD1; v_call: TRBV6-5; clone_size: NA; j_call: TRBJ1-4; cdr3_nt: TGTGCCAGCAGTTCCACCGGGACAGGGTATGAAAAACTGTTTTTT; cdr3_aa: CASSSTGTGYEKLFF
d_call: TRBD2; v_call: TRBV30; clone_size: NA; j_call: TRBJ2-1; cdr3_nt: TGTGCCTGGAGTGATATTTATGCTAGCGGGGTGCTCAATGAGCAGTTCTTC; cdr3_aa: CAWSDIYASGVLNEQFF
d_call: NA; v_call: TRBV28; clone_size: NA; j_call: TRBJ2-3; cdr3_nt: TGTGCCAGCATCCTAGGGACTCTCACAGATACGCAGTATTTT; cdr3_aa: CASILGTLTDTQYF
d_call: TRBD1; v_call: TRBV28; clone_size: NA; j_call: TRBJ2-7; cdr3_nt: TGTGCCAGCAGTTGGGGACAGCTGGGAAACGAGCAGTACTTC; cdr3_aa: CASSWGQLGNEQYF
d_call: TRBD1; v_call: TRBV6-2/TRBV6-3; clone_size: NA; j_call: TRBJ1-2; cdr3_nt: TGTGCCAGCAGTCCACGAGGGGCTGACAGGGGCTATGGCTACACCTTC; cdr3_aa: CASSPRGADRGYGYTF
d_call: TRBD2; v_call: TRBV5-5; clone_size: NA; j_call: TRBJ2-1; cdr3_nt: TGTGCCAGCAGCTTTCGTCCGGGACTAGCGGGGGGATCCTACAATGAGCAGTTCTTC; cdr3_aa: CASSFRPGLAGGSYNEQFF
d_call: TRBD2; v_call: TRBV2; clone_size: NA; j_call: TRBJ2-5; cdr3_nt: TGTGCCAGCAGTGAGACTAGCGGGGGCGCAACTCAAGAGACCCAGTACTTC; cdr3_aa: CASSETSGGATQETQYF
d_call: NA; v_call: TRBV10-3; clone_size: NA; j_call: TRBJ1-2; cdr3_nt: TGTGCCATCAGCCCCGACAGTAACTATGGCTACACCTTC; cdr3_aa: CAISPDSNYGYTF
d_call: NA; v_call: TRBV5-1; clone_size: NA; j_call: TRBJ1-5; cdr3_nt: TGCGCCAGCAGCTTGGACGGGGGAAACAATCAGCCCCAGCATTTT; cdr3_aa: CASSLDGGNNQPQHF
d_call: NA; v_call: TRBV14; clone_size: NA; j_call: TRBJ1-2; cdr3_nt: TGTGCCAGCAGCCAAGTTAGGGGAAACTATGGCTACACCTTC; cdr3_aa: CASSQVRGNYGYTF
d_call: TRBD1; v_call: TRBV7-2; clone_size: NA; j_call: TRBJ1-5; cdr3_nt: TGTGCCAGCAGCCTCGGACAGGTCCCTGCTTCGCCCCAGCATTTT; cdr3_aa: CASSLGQVPASPQHF
d_call: NA; v_call: TRBV12-3/TRBV12-4; clone_size: NA; j_call: TRBJ1-1; cdr3_nt: TGTGCCAGCAGTTTCAAGGGGTTGACTGAAGCTTTCTTT; cdr3_aa: CASSFKGLTEAFF
d_call: NA; v_call: TRBV18; clone_size: once; j_call: TRBJ2-3; cdr3_nt: TGTGCCAGCTCCCAGGGCGACTGGGATACGCAGTATTTT; cdr3_aa: CASSQGDWDTQYF
d_call: NA; v_call: TRBV4-1; clone_size: NA; j_call: TRBJ2-7; cdr3_nt: TGCGCCAGCAGCCCCACACGAACGTCCTACGAGCAGTACTTC; cdr3_aa: CASSPTRTSYEQYF
d_call: TRBD2; v_call: TRBV5-1; clone_size: NA; j_call: TRBJ2-7; cdr3_nt: TGCGCCAGCAGCCGAGCTGGGGGGAGGGCCTCCTACGAGCAGTACTTC; cdr3_aa: CASSRAGGRASYEQYF
d_call: TRBD1; v_call: TRBV18; clone_size: NA; j_call: TRBJ1-1; cdr3_nt: TGTGCCAGCTCACCAGGACAGGGAAACACTGAAGCTTTCTTT; cdr3_aa: CASSPGQGNTEAFF
d_call: NA; v_call: TRBV15; clone_size: NA; j_call: TRBJ2-5; cdr3_nt: TGTGCCACGGTTGGGACTCCACTTCAAGAGACCCAGTACTTC; cdr3_aa: CATVGTPLQETQYF
d_call: NA; v_call: TRBV7-2; clone_size: NA; j_call: TRBJ1-1; cdr3_nt: TGTGCCAGCAGCCGCGGGACGGCATCCGCTGAAGCTTTCTTT; cdr3_aa: CASSRGTASAEAFF